The subject of this entry is one T cell receptor beta chain. Germline-derived CDR1 and CDR2 are WNHNN and SYGVQD (reference sequence). CDR3 length equals 18 residues. J gave up 1 base and V 8 bases, and 15 bases lay outside the gene matches. Methods used by the authors: Nucleated cell number was recorded as an estimate derived from reference gene primer amplification. Clones were sequenced by immunoSEQ multiplex PCR, and TCRdb holds only the in-frame ones, with some missing. The V and J calls and clone size are taken from that table; D and trimming were inferred from the DNA. Of about 30,000 clones in the sample, approximately 90% are singletons; the top ten hold 2.4%. The data were obtained in a study of blood T cell repertoires in COVID-19. At the level of the study: Samples representing acute and convalescent COVID-19 were sourced from the United States, Italy and Spain. T cells, B-cell-depleted T cells, or PBMCs supplied cDNA or gDNA.

This receptor was obtained from a man in his forties or fifties with active COVID-19. The V call is TRBV10-1, the J call TRBJ2-4; 9 bases align to TRBD1. The specimen was peripheral blood. CDR3 region: CASAITGGSILAKNIQYF. The DNA of the CDR3 is TGCGCCAGCGCGATCACAGGGGGCTCTATTTTGGCCAAAAACATTCAGTACTTC.